Below are 28 T cell receptor beta chains sequenced from a single sample in a study of identical twins. TCRdb re-analysed the 5' RACE reads in MiXCR, keeping a single row per CDR3 protein. The table includes nearly 250,000 distinct CDR3 sequences, roughly 7% detected once. Separately, the same data were catalogued under a study of yellow fever vaccine responses in identical twins.

The sample comprised memory (CD45RO+) T cells sorted from blood. All receptors derive from a woman aged 18-30 years in good health.

This clonotype has just a few counts. The gene calls are TRBV7-2 and TRBJ2-1; 11 bases line up with TRBD2. This CDR3 has 16 amino acids. Germline assignment: CDR1 SGHTA and CDR2 FQGNSA. The junction had 9 bases not matched to a gene; V was cut back by 1 base and J by 10 bases. This CDR3 reads CASSLGASGGNREQFF. In nucleotides, the CDR3 is TGTGCCAGCAGCTTAGGGGCTAGCGGGGGGAACAGGGAGCAGTTCTTC.

This clonotype showed up many times. The V gene is TRBV12-3 or TRBV12-4, the J gene TRBJ1-2, with 11 bases aligning to TRBD1. V lost 7 bases to trimming and J lost 7 bases; unmatched junction nucleotides: 2. There are 12 residues in the CDR3. The CDR3 DNA follows: TGTGCCAGCACCGGGACAGGGGGTGGCTACACCTTC. Protein product: CASTGTGGGYTF.

This clonotype occurred many times. This chain's CDR3 is CASSLGGDTGELFF. For the CDR3, the DNA is TGTGCCAGCAGCTTGGGAGGGGACACCGGGGAGCTGTTTTTT. The chain uses TRBV7-3 and TRBJ2-2, with 7 bases lining up with TRBD2. CDR1 and CDR2 from the germline V gene are SGHTA and FQGTGA. Trimming at V came to 3 bases and at J to 3 bases, leaving 1 base not matched to a gene. This CDR3 spans 14 amino acids.

The chain couples TRBV4-1 to TRBJ2-5, with TRBD1 matching over 11 bases. Per the germline V gene, CDR1 is MGHRA and CDR2 is YSYEKL. V shed 1 base, J shed 5 bases, and the junction held 6 bases outside the gene matches. This CDR3 region has 16 residues. The CDR3 protein is CASSQGRTGGRETQYF. The CDR3 region has the DNA TGCGCCAGCAGCCAAGGGCGGACAGGGGGCCGGGAGACCCAGTACTTC.

This clonotype was found many times. The rearrangement uses TRBV7-2 and TRBJ1-4, with D hard to call. The V gene's germline CDR1 is SGHTA and CDR2 FQGNSA. This CDR3 has 12 amino acids. V was pared by 5 bases and J by 4 bases, with 5 bases between. The chain's CDR3 is CASSGINEKLFF. In nucleotides, the CDR3 is TGTGCCAGCAGCGGCATTAATGAAAAACTGTTTTTT.

This clonotype has more than one count but fewer than ten. The chain carries TRBV4-2 and TRBJ2-7, with 13 positions matching TRBD2. The CDR3 extends over 18 amino acids. The trim removed 2 bases at V and 3 bases at J, leaving 10 bases unmatched. Germline V gene sequence: CDR1 LGHNA, CDR2 YNFKEQ. CDR3 sequence (DNA): TGTGCCAGCAGCCAAAGGGGAGAGACTAGCGGGAGGATCTACGAGCAGTACTTC. As protein: CASSQRGETSGRIYEQYF.

There are many counts of this clonotype. The chain recombines TRBV29-1 with TRBJ1-1, with D perhaps matching TRBD1 (5 bases). The ends were cut back, 5 bases at V and 0 bases at J, with 19 bases in the middle. This CDR3 contains 16 residues. CDR1 is SQVTM, CDR2 ANQGSEA, per germline. Here the CDR3 DNA reads TGCAGCGTTACTGGAGGGGAGGAACTCATGAACACTGAAGCTTTCTTT. It yields the protein CSVTGGEELMNTEAFF.

This clonotype was recorded a few times. V and J are TRBV5-6 and TRBJ2-1, with 10 bases lining up with TRBD1. CDR3 length: 15 residues. The V gene's germline CDR1 is SGHDT and CDR2 YYEEEE. Germline trimming cut 4 bases from V and 9 bases from J; bases unmatched to any gene: 10. CDR3 in DNA: TGTGCCAGCAGCCACGGGGACAGGGGTTTCGGTGAGCAGTTCTTC. Protein sequence: CASSHGDRGFGEQFF.

This clonotype has more than one count but fewer than ten. The genes are TRBV6-1 and TRBJ2-1; 7 bases line up with TRBD2. Germline V lookup: CDR1 MNHNS, CDR2 SASEGT. This CDR3 spans 13 amino acids. Losses at the gene ends were 8 bases for V and 9 bases for J; bases not matched to a gene: 10. CDR3 residues: CASSRGTMSEQFF. CDR3 sequence (DNA): TGTGCCAGCTCCCGCGGGACTATGAGTGAGCAGTTCTTC.

The V call is TRBV12-3 or TRBV12-4, the J call TRBJ1-3; D ambiguous. V lost 3 bases and J lost 7, with 13 bases in between. The CDR3 extends over 14 amino acids. The CDR3 sequence: CASSLSGPRNTIYF. The DNA of the CDR3 is TGTGCCAGCAGTTTGAGCGGACCCCGCAACACCATATATTTT.

The gene calls are TRBV20-1 and TRBJ2-5; 7 nucleotides line up with TRBD2. In germline, CDR1 is DFQATT, CDR2 SNEGSKA (reference sequence). This CDR3 has 13 residues. CDR3 region: CNASSGTPETQYF. The CDR3 DNA reads TGCAATGCGTCTAGCGGAACTCCAGAGACCCAGTACTTC.

The gene calls are TRBV20-1 and TRBJ2-1; no firm D call. Germline CDR1 reads DFQATT; CDR2 reads SNEGSKA (reference sequence). V was trimmed by 3 bases and J by 3 bases, leaving 9 bases between them. The CDR3 spans 13 residues. The CDR3 reads CSASSGLYNEQFF. The CDR3 nucleotides read TGCAGTGCTAGTTCCGGGCTCTACAATGAGCAGTTCTTC.

The chain's CDR3 is CASSLSRGQVEAFF. The CDR3 coding sequence is TGTGCCAGCAGTTTATCACGGGGACAGGTTGAAGCTTTCTTT. This chain uses TRBV27 with TRBJ1-1, with 8 positions matching TRBD1. The CDR3 is 14 residues long. The V gene end was trimmed by 0 bases and the J gene end by 7 bases; junction bases not matched to a gene: 4. The germline gives CDR1 MNHEY, CDR2 SMNVEV (reference sequence).

This clonotype occurred a few times. No DNA is shown, since the ends of the CDR3 on it are uncertain; the CDR3 is the one TCRdb lists. The chain uses TRBV11-1 and TRBJ1-2; the listed D gene, TRBD1, was not tested against the DNA. The CDR3 spans 14 residues, counting both ends. Germline V gene data show CDR1 as SGHAT and CDR2 as FQDESV (reference sequence). The CDR3 loop is CASSFGQGIDGYTF.

In this sample, this clonotype turned up a few times. The gene calls are TRBV11-3 and TRBJ2-5; 8 bases match TRBD1. The length of the CDR3 is 14 residues. CDR1 is SGHNT, CDR2 YENEEA, per germline. V was clipped by 0 bases and J by 6 bases; unmatched bases: 3. Written as DNA, the CDR3 is TGTGCCAGCAGCTTAGATCAGGGGGCGAAGACCCAGTACTTC. Translation gives CASSLDQGAKTQYF.

J is TRBJ2-3 and V is TRBV15; unclear D gene. CDR1 and CDR2 from the germline V gene are LNHNV and YYDKDF (reference sequence). The CDR3 runs to 14 residues. V was pared by 0 bases and J by 2 bases, with 6 bases between. The CDR3 region is CATSRDHPTDTQYF. CDR3 DNA: TGTGCCACCAGCAGAGATCACCCCACAGATACGCAGTATTTT.

At least ten counts were recorded for this clonotype. This chain links TRBV29-1 with TRBJ2-3; TRBD2 might be the D (6 bases). The V and J ends lost 6 bases and 2 bases respectively, with 15 bases between them. CDR3 size: 14 residues. Germline lookup yields CDR1 SQVTM and CDR2 ANQGSEA. This chain's CDR3 is CSVHASASTDTQYF. CDR3 sequence (DNA): TGCAGCGTGCACGCTAGCGCTTCCACAGATACGCAGTATTTT.

This chain connects TRBV18 to TRBJ2-4; D remains ambiguous. V dropped 2 bases and J dropped 0 bases, with 14 bases sitting between them. CDR1 is KGHSH and CDR2 is LQKENI in the germline V gene. The CDR3 runs 17 residues. The CDR3 region has the DNA TGTGCCAGCTCACCAGCAGGATCTAGACTAGCCAAAAACATTCAGTACTTC. Protein: CASSPAGSRLAKNIQYF.

This chain links TRBV18 with TRBJ2-2, with a possible D match to TRBD1 (5 bases). V lost 2 bases and J lost 4, with 8 bases in between. The CDR3 runs 14 residues. Germline lookup yields CDR1 KGHSH and CDR2 LQKENI. CDR3 region: CASSPYDSTGELFF. The CDR3 coding sequence is TGTGCCAGCTCACCATACGACAGCACCGGGGAGCTGTTTTTT.

This clonotype was seen ten or more times. The chain combines TRBV5-1 with TRBJ2-7; 10 bases are a match to TRBD1. V lost 0 bases, J lost 5 bases, and 5 bases stayed unmatched. Germline CDR1 SGHRS, CDR2 YFSETQ. The CDR3 runs to 15 residues. The CDR3 reads CASSLEGQGRNEQYF. Written as DNA, the CDR3 is TGCGCCAGCAGCTTGGAGGGACAGGGGAGGAACGAGCAGTACTTC.

The chain is built from TRBV18 and TRBJ1-1, with D possibly being TRBD1 (6 bases). Germline CDR1 KGHSH, CDR2 LQKENI. The CDR3 totals 12 residues. V was clipped by 3 bases and J by 8 bases, with 10 bases between them. The CDR3 nucleotides are TGTGCCAGCTCACCGAGACAGGCCGAAGCTTTCTTT. Its protein product is CASSPRQAEAFF.

This clonotype showed up many times. The V call is TRBV6-1, the J call TRBJ2-7; 12 bases are shared with TRBD2. This CDR3 region has 16 residues. V was pared by 8 bases and J by 5 bases, with 13 bases of the junction left unmatched. CDR1 is MNHNS, CDR2 SASEGT, per germline. The CDR3 region has the DNA TGTGCCAGCCTGGCCGGACTAGCGGGAATTGGGAACGAGCAGTACTTC. Translation: CASLAGLAGIGNEQYF.

This clonotype was counted many times. J is TRBJ1-1 and V is TRBV12-3 or TRBV12-4, with TRBD1 as a possible D gene (5 bases). The CDR3 has 15 amino acids. Trimming took off 7 bases at V and 0 bases at J, with 15 bases between the two ends. The CDR3 region is CASTPSGLMNTEAFF. The CDR3 DNA reads as TGTGCCAGCACCCCCTCGGGACTTATGAACACTGAAGCTTTCTTT.

The sample holds a few counts of this clonotype. The rearrangement links TRBV2 to TRBJ2-1; 8 bases match TRBD1. This CDR3 comprises 14 residues. Looked up from germline, CDR1 is SNHLY and CDR2 is FYNNEI. Trimming took 6 bases from V and 9 from J; bases not matched to a gene: 10. The CDR3 DNA reads TGTGCCAGCAGCCGAGACGGACAGGGCAGTGAGCAGTTCTTC. This encodes CASSRDGQGSEQFF.

This clonotype was seen a handful of times. This chain uses TRBV28 with TRBJ2-3, with TRBD1 as a possible D gene (6 bases). V lost 5 bases and J lost 2, with 14 bases in between. This CDR3 is built from 15 residues. Germline V lookup: CDR1 MDHEN, CDR2 SYDVKM. The CDR3 here is CASSTGGADTDTQYF. Here the CDR3 DNA reads TGTGCCAGCAGTACTGGGGGCGCAGACACAGATACGCAGTATTTT.

The rearrangement joins TRBV5-1 to TRBJ2-6; D uncertain. Germline CDR1 SGHRS, CDR2 YFSETQ. Trimming removed 3 bases from V and 0 bases from J, with 10 bases in between. This CDR3 contains 16 residues. The CDR3 sequence is CASSYTGSSGANVLTF. The CDR3 DNA follows: TGCGCCAGCAGCTACACCGGCAGCTCTGGGGCCAACGTCCTGACTTTC.

This clonotype was seen many times. V usage is TRBV5-1 and J usage is TRBJ2-7; weak D call: TRBD1 (6 bases). CDR1 SGHRS and CDR2 YFSETQ come from the germline V gene. This CDR3 contains 15 residues. V shed 1 base and J shed 3 bases, with 14 bases lying between them. The DNA for the CDR3 is TGCGCCAGCAGCTTGATTCGCCAGGGGAACTACGAGCAGTACTTC. Translated, it gives CASSLIRQGNYEQYF.

In its sample, this clonotype was seen a few times. The chain has TRBV12-3 or TRBV12-4 and TRBJ2-3, with 8 bases that match TRBD2. With V trimmed by 7 bases and J by 2 bases, 8 bases remained unmatched. The CDR3 extends over 15 amino acids. The CDR3 DNA is TGTGCCAGCACAGGGCTAGCGGGCTCCACAGATACGCAGTATTTT. This encodes CASTGLAGSTDTQYF.